A selection of T cell receptor beta chains follows, all from one sample in a study of shared clonotypes between healthy human individuals. Measured with immunoSEQ multiplex PCR; TCRdb has only the in-frame clones, and not every one. The table lists fewer than 400,000 clones, approximately 79% of them singletons. Source material: memory CD4+ T cells sorted from blood. The receptors stem from a man in his thirties or forties in good health. Each CDR3 is given with its conserved first and last residue. Fields, in order: CDR3 protein, CDR3 DNA, J gene, clone size, D gene, V gene. D genes are given only for firm matches. Clone size is shown for a subset of rows, as once, few, many or a class of expanded clone.

CASRPGLANYEQYF | TGTGCCAGCAGACCGGGACTAGCGAACTACGAGCAGTACTTC | TRBJ2-7 | - | TRBD2 | TRBV27
CASNEAGANVLTF | TGTGCCAGCAATGAGGCTGGGGCCAACGTCCTGACTTTC | TRBJ2-6 | - | - | TRBV28
CAWSASRFYQPQHF | TGTGCCTGGAGTGCCTCCAGGTTCTATCAGCCCCAGCATTTT | TRBJ1-5 | few | - | TRBV30
CASSFGSTAGRETQYF | TGTGCCAGCAGCTTCGGGTCGACAGCAGGGAGGGAGACCCAGTACTTC | TRBJ2-5 | - | - | TRBV7-2
CASSQGADGELFF | TGTGCCAGTAGTCAGGGGGCGGACGGGGAGCTGTTTTTT | TRBJ2-2 | once | TRBD1 | TRBV19
CASSLRGVNEQYF | TGCGCCAGCAGTCTACGAGGGGTAAATGAGCAGTACTTC | TRBJ2-7 | - | - | TRBV5-1
CASSSERDRALIVYGYTF | TGTGCCAGCAGCTCCGAAAGGGACAGGGCGCTAATCGTCTATGGCTACACCTTC | TRBJ1-2 | - | TRBD1 | TRBV5-4
CASSTTYGYTF | TGTGCCAGTAGTACCACCTATGGCTACACCTTC | TRBJ1-2 | - | - | TRBV19
CASSPRMGTGGGQPQHF | TGTGCCAGCAGCCCCCGGATGGGAACAGGGGGCGGTCAGCCCCAGCATTTT | TRBJ1-5 | few | TRBD1 | TRBV7-8
CASSLEPGRRGRTEAFF | TGTGCCAGCAGCTTAGAACCCGGTCGCAGGGGAAGGACTGAAGCTTTCTTT | TRBJ1-1 | - | - | TRBV11-2
CASTSRGAGTEAFF | TGTGCCAGCACGAGTCGGGGTGCGGGCACTGAAGCTTTCTTT | TRBJ1-1 | - | - | TRBV19
CASSRQVGDEQFF | TGCGCCAGCAGCCGCCAAGTTGGTGATGAGCAGTTCTTC | TRBJ2-1 | - | - | TRBV4-3
CASSLTPNTNTGELFF | TGTGCCAGCAGCTTAACTCCCAATACGAACACCGGGGAGCTGTTTTTT | TRBJ2-2 | - | - | TRBV5-6
CATGEGQETQYF | TGTGCCACCGGGGAGGGTCAGGAGACCCAGTACTTC | TRBJ2-5 | - | TRBD2 | TRBV10-3
CASSLDQPPYEQYF | TGTGCCAGCTCCCTGGACCAGCCTCCCTACGAGCAGTACTTC | TRBJ2-7 | - | - | TRBV13
CASSARLAGGGSMTDTQYF | TGTGCCAGCAGCGCGAGACTAGCGGGAGGCGGGTCGATGACAGATACGCAGTATTTT | TRBJ2-3 | - | TRBD2 | TRBV9
CASSVLAGGQPQHF | TGTGCCAGCAGTGTTCTTGCAGGTGGTCAGCCCCAGCATTTT | TRBJ1-5 | few | - | TRBV2
CASSESLGVIQPQHF | TGTGCCAGCAGCGAATCCTTGGGGGTTATCCAGCCCCAGCATTTT | TRBJ1-5 | few | - | TRBV7-2
CASSRNRVHNEQFF | TGTGCCAGCAGCCGGAACAGGGTCCACAATGAGCAGTTCTTC | TRBJ2-1 | - | - | TRBV7-2
CASSLVPRGLAGGPTDTQYF | TGCGCCAGCAGCTTGGTACCCCGAGGACTAGCGGGAGGGCCGACAGATACGCAGTATTTT | TRBJ2-3 | - | TRBD2 | TRBV5-1
CASSPRTGGVSTVANEQFF | TGTGCCAGTAGTCCCAGGACAGGCGGTGTTAGCACAGTAGCTAATGAGCAGTTCTTC | TRBJ2-1 | - | TRBD1 | TRBV19
CSVYLQISQETQYF | TGCAGCGTTTACCTCCAAATCAGCCAGGAGACCCAGTACTTC | TRBJ2-5 | - | - | TRBV29-1
CASSSSRAGTYEQYF | TGTGCCAGCAGTTCCTCCCGGGCAGGGACCTACGAGCAGTACTTC | TRBJ2-7 | - | - | TRBV27
CASSDDPDGRNSPLHF | TGTGCCAGCAGTGACGACCCGGACGGGAGGAATTCACCCCTCCACTTT | TRBJ1-6 | - | - | TRBV25-1